The T cell receptor beta chain under discussion was sequenced for a study of blood T cell repertoires in COVID-19. Study at large: Some COVID-19 samples were acute and others convalescent; all came from the United States, Italy and Spain. The cDNA or gDNA used as material had been derived from T cells, B-cell-depleted T cells, or PBMCs.

Authors' processing steps: Estimated nucleated cell counts came from reference gene primer amplification. The method was immunoSEQ multiplex PCR; TCRdb's version includes in-frame clones alone and lacks a portion of them. From that table come the V and J calls and clone size; the DNA was used to work out D and trimming. The table records approximately 350,000 clones, around four fifths of them present only once. The CDR3 loop spans 15 amino acids. Trimming shortened V by 6 bases and J by 5 bases, and 19 bases separated the two germline ends. From germline, CDR1 is MNHEY and CDR2 SMNVEV (reference sequence).

Sequencing was performed on peripheral blood. The gene calls are TRBV27 and TRBJ2-5; possible D gene TRBD1, 6 bases. This sequence originates from a man aged 25 to 40 with active or convalescent COVID-19. CDR3 sequence reads: CASSAFTGLGETQYF. In nucleotides, the CDR3 is TGTGCCAGCAGCGCCTTTACAGGGTTAGGCGAGACCCAGTACTTC.